The rows below give T cell receptor beta chains drawn from one sample of a study of graft-versus-host responses after intestinal transplantation. Sequenced by immunoSEQ multiplex PCR; TCRdb stores in-frame clones only, minus some. The table has more than 85,000 clones, 90% to 95% seen once; the top ten hold approximately 2%. No antigen has been assigned to these receptors. The specimen comprised unstimulated CD8+ T cells sorted from spleen or lymph node cells, sampled before intestinal transplant. The receptors come from a human donor who received an intestinal transplant. The CDR3 runs from the conserved cysteine through the conserved F or W. The order of the fields is clone size, J gene, V gene, D gene, CDR3 protein, CDR3 DNA. The D gene is left open where the match is weak. Not every row has a clone size; where given, it reads once, few, many or a size class.

abundance: NA; j_gene: TRBJ2-2; v_gene: TRBV13; d_gene: NA; CDR3aa: CASSSRQVSTGELFF; CDR3nt: TGTGCCAGCAGCTCGAGACAGGTTTCAACCGGGGAGCTGTTTTTT
abundance: NA; j_gene: TRBJ1-3; v_gene: TRBV30; d_gene: TRBD1; CDR3aa: CAWSSGQGENTIYF; CDR3nt: TGTGCCTGGAGTAGCGGACAGGGAGAAAACACCATATATTTT
abundance: NA; j_gene: TRBJ2-7; v_gene: TRBV27; d_gene: NA; CDR3aa: CASSLTGDEQYF; CDR3nt: TGTGCCAGCAGTTTAACGGGGGACGAGCAGTACTTC
abundance: NA; j_gene: TRBJ2-7; v_gene: TRBV6-6; d_gene: TRBD2; CDR3aa: CASSYSTSGFYEQYF; CDR3nt: TGTGCCAGCAGTTACTCGACTAGCGGTTTCTACGAGCAGTACTTC
abundance: NA; j_gene: TRBJ2-1; v_gene: TRBV7-9; d_gene: TRBD2; CDR3aa: CASISGYEQFF; CDR3nt: TGTGCCAGCATTAGCGGGTATGAGCAGTTCTTC
abundance: NA; j_gene: TRBJ2-5; v_gene: TRBV21-1; d_gene: NA; CDR3aa: CASSKILPRLAGDFSPETQYF; CDR3nt: TGTGCCAGCAGCAAAATCTTGCCCCGACTAGCGGGGGACTTCTCCCCGGAGACCCAGTACTTC
abundance: NA; j_gene: TRBJ2-7; v_gene: TRBV4-3; d_gene: TRBD1; CDR3aa: CASSQDISFGDRAYEQYF; CDR3nt: TGCGCCAGCAGCCAAGATATTTCATTCGGGGACAGGGCCTACGAGCAGTACTTC
abundance: NA; j_gene: TRBJ2-2; v_gene: TRBV13; d_gene: NA; CDR3aa: CASSSPVRGTGELFF; CDR3nt: TGTGCCAGCAGCTCCCCTGTCCGCGGGACCGGGGAGCTGTTTTTT
abundance: NA; j_gene: TRBJ1-4; v_gene: TRBV27; d_gene: NA; CDR3aa: CASSVTGPNEKLFF; CDR3nt: TGTGCCAGCAGTGTCACAGGTCCTAATGAAAAACTGTTTTTT
abundance: NA; j_gene: TRBJ1-2; v_gene: TRBV4-1; d_gene: TRBD1; CDR3aa: CASSQEPYPGTGGDGYTF; CDR3nt: TGCGCCAGCAGCCAAGAACCGTACCCCGGGACAGGGGGCGATGGCTACACCTTC
abundance: NA; j_gene: TRBJ2-1; v_gene: TRBV15; d_gene: NA; CDR3aa: CATSLRGRAVNEQFF; CDR3nt: TGTGCCACCAGCCTCCGAGGCAGGGCGGTCAATGAGCAGTTCTTC
abundance: NA; j_gene: TRBJ1-1; v_gene: TRBV7-2; d_gene: TRBD1; CDR3aa: CASRWTGDTEAFF; CDR3nt: TGTGCCAGCAGATGGACAGGTGACACTGAAGCTTTCTTT
abundance: NA; j_gene: TRBJ2-3; v_gene: TRBV7-2; d_gene: NA; CDR3aa: CASSLDVWTDDYSTDTQYF; CDR3nt: TGTGCCAGCAGCTTAGATGTCTGGACGGATGACTATAGCACAGATACGCAGTATTTT
abundance: NA; j_gene: TRBJ2-2; v_gene: TRBV4-3; d_gene: TRBD2; CDR3aa: CASRASGGNTGELFF; CDR3nt: TGCGCCAGCAGGGCTAGCGGGGGGAACACCGGGGAGCTGTTTTTT
abundance: once; j_gene: TRBJ2-6; v_gene: TRBV28; d_gene: NA; CDR3aa: CASSLGPPSGANVLTF; CDR3nt: TGTGCCAGCAGTTTAGGCCCGCCATCTGGGGCCAACGTCCTGACTTTC
abundance: NA; j_gene: TRBJ2-1; v_gene: TRBV11-2; d_gene: NA; CDR3aa: CASSLGQGGDEQFF; CDR3nt: TGTGCCAGCAGCTTAGGGCAGGGGGGCGATGAGCAGTTCTTC
abundance: NA; j_gene: TRBJ2-3; v_gene: TRBV10-3; d_gene: NA; CDR3aa: CATTEVADSTDTQYF; CDR3nt: TGTGCCACGACGGAGGTAGCGGATAGCACAGATACGCAGTATTTT
abundance: NA; j_gene: TRBJ1-1; v_gene: TRBV7-8; d_gene: NA; CDR3aa: CASSHTQGNTEAFF; CDR3nt: TGTGCCAGCAGCCATACACAGGGGAACACTGAAGCTTTCTTT
abundance: NA; j_gene: TRBJ1-2; v_gene: TRBV4-1; d_gene: TRBD1; CDR3aa: CASSHGQGPYGYTF; CDR3nt: TGCGCCAGCAGCCATGGACAGGGCCCATATGGCTACACCTTC
abundance: NA; j_gene: TRBJ1-1; v_gene: TRBV6-6; d_gene: NA; CDR3aa: CASSYSPEAFF; CDR3nt: TGTGCCAGCAGTTACAGCCCTGAAGCTTTCTTT
abundance: NA; j_gene: TRBJ1-2; v_gene: TRBV4-3; d_gene: TRBD1; CDR3aa: CASSQDLPTGDKGYGYTF; CDR3nt: TGCGCCAGCAGCCAAGATCTTCCCACAGGGGACAAGGGCTATGGCTACACCTTC
abundance: NA; j_gene: TRBJ2-7; v_gene: TRBV27; d_gene: NA; CDR3aa: CASSSNRVHEQYF; CDR3nt: TGTGCCAGCAGTTCGAACAGGGTCCACGAGCAGTACTTC
abundance: NA; j_gene: TRBJ1-2; v_gene: TRBV12-5; d_gene: NA; CDR3aa: CASGLLTDRPGKGYTF; CDR3nt: TGTGCTAGTGGTTTGTTGACAGACAGGCCCGGCAAGGGCTACACCTTC
abundance: NA; j_gene: TRBJ2-2; v_gene: TRBV4-3; d_gene: TRBD2; CDR3aa: CASSYWGGDGELFF; CDR3nt: TGCGCCAGCAGCTACTGGGGAGGGGACGGGGAGCTGTTTTTT
abundance: NA; j_gene: TRBJ2-7; v_gene: TRBV11-2; d_gene: NA; CDR3aa: CASSLGGWGGEQYF; CDR3nt: TGTGCCAGCAGCTTAGGAGGGTGGGGTGGCGAGCAGTACTTC
abundance: NA; j_gene: TRBJ1-2; v_gene: TRBV23-1; d_gene: NA; CDR3aa: CASSHAAPVPPTGYTF; CDR3nt: TGCGCCAGCAGTCACGCGGCCCCGGTGCCCCCAACTGGCTACACCTTC
abundance: NA; j_gene: TRBJ2-3; v_gene: TRBV7-9; d_gene: NA; CDR3aa: CASSLTGDTQYF; CDR3nt: TGTGCCAGCAGCTTAACCGGGGATACGCAGTATTTT
abundance: NA; j_gene: TRBJ2-7; v_gene: TRBV6-5; d_gene: TRBD1; CDR3aa: CASSNRDRFFEQYF; CDR3nt: TGTGCCAGCAGTAACCGGGACAGGTTCTTCGAGCAGTACTTC
abundance: NA; j_gene: TRBJ2-5; v_gene: TRBV27; d_gene: TRBD1; CDR3aa: CASSWSTGYQETQYF; CDR3nt: TGTGCCAGCAGTTGGTCGACAGGGTACCAAGAGACCCAGTACTTC
abundance: NA; j_gene: TRBJ2-1; v_gene: TRBV4-3; d_gene: TRBD2; CDR3aa: CASSHTSGGALEQFF; CDR3nt: TGCGCCAGCAGCCATACTAGCGGGGGGGCCCTTGAGCAGTTCTTC
abundance: NA; j_gene: TRBJ2-3; v_gene: TRBV7-9; d_gene: NA; CDR3aa: CASSFSRDTQYF; CDR3nt: TGTGCCAGCAGCTTCTCTAGAGATACGCAGTATTTT
abundance: NA; j_gene: TRBJ2-5; v_gene: TRBV9; d_gene: TRBD1; CDR3aa: CASSAGQGRETQYF; CDR3nt: TGTGCCAGCAGCGCCGGACAGGGAAGAGAGACCCAGTACTTC
abundance: NA; j_gene: TRBJ1-2; v_gene: TRBV4-1; d_gene: NA; CDR3aa: CASSPGQNYGYTF; CDR3nt: TGCGCCAGCAGCCCGGGTCAGAACTATGGCTACACCTTC
abundance: NA; j_gene: TRBJ1-1; v_gene: TRBV4-3; d_gene: NA; CDR3aa: CASSPKTVENTEAFF; CDR3nt: TGCGCCAGCAGCCCCAAAACAGTTGAGAACACTGAAGCTTTCTTT
abundance: NA; j_gene: TRBJ1-1; v_gene: TRBV27; d_gene: NA; CDR3aa: CASSFGGSNTEAFF; CDR3nt: TGTGCCAGCAGTTTTGGAGGCAGCAACACTGAAGCTTTCTTT
abundance: NA; j_gene: TRBJ1-2; v_gene: TRBV13; d_gene: NA; CDR3aa: CASTREGIEGYTF; CDR3nt: TGTGCCAGCACCCGAGAGGGAATAGAGGGCTACACCTTC
abundance: NA; j_gene: TRBJ1-1; v_gene: TRBV4-1; d_gene: TRBD1; CDR3aa: CASSQDSLTGSNTEAFF; CDR3nt: TGCGCCAGCAGCCAAGACAGTTTGACAGGGTCGAACACTGAAGCTTTCTTT
abundance: NA; j_gene: TRBJ1-1; v_gene: TRBV7-9; d_gene: TRBD1; CDR3aa: CASSSTGGRNTEAFF; CDR3nt: TGTGCCAGCAGCTCTACAGGGGGGCGGAACACTGAAGCTTTCTTT
abundance: NA; j_gene: TRBJ1-2; v_gene: TRBV29-1; d_gene: NA; CDR3aa: CSAPTEEGNGYTF; CDR3nt: TGCAGCGCCCCTACTGAGGAGGGGAATGGCTACACCTTC
abundance: NA; j_gene: TRBJ2-7; v_gene: TRBV29-1; d_gene: NA; CDR3aa: CSVAAGSYEQYF; CDR3nt: TGCAGCGTTGCGGCAGGGTCCTACGAGCAGTACTTC
abundance: NA; j_gene: TRBJ2-5; v_gene: TRBV19; d_gene: NA; CDR3aa: CASSPLMSAGYQYF; CDR3nt: TGTGCCAGTTCACCCCTGATGTCTGCGGGATACCAGTACTTC
abundance: NA; j_gene: TRBJ1-2; v_gene: TRBV19; d_gene: NA; CDR3aa: CASSIDSGILGYTF; CDR3nt: TGTGCCAGTAGTATAGATTCGGGAATCCTGGGCTACACCTTC
abundance: NA; j_gene: TRBJ1-6; v_gene: TRBV27; d_gene: NA; CDR3aa: CASSHGGSYNSPLHF; CDR3nt: TGTGCCAGCAGCCACGGGGGCTCCTATAATTCACCCCTCCACTTT
abundance: NA; j_gene: TRBJ2-7; v_gene: TRBV7-8; d_gene: NA; CDR3aa: CASSLADYSYEQYF; CDR3nt: TGTGCCAGCAGCTTAGCAGACTACTCCTACGAGCAGTACTTC
abundance: NA; j_gene: TRBJ2-2; v_gene: TRBV7-7; d_gene: TRBD1; CDR3aa: CASSPETGAGELFF; CDR3nt: TGTGCCAGCAGCCCGGAGACAGGGGCCGGGGAGCTGTTTTTT
abundance: NA; j_gene: TRBJ1-1; v_gene: TRBV2; d_gene: NA; CDR3aa: CASPSNTEAFF; CDR3nt: TGTGCCAGCCCATCGAACACTGAAGCTTTCTTT
abundance: NA; j_gene: TRBJ1-1; v_gene: TRBV6-5; d_gene: NA; CDR3aa: CASFAAVGEGGEAFF; CDR3nt: TGTGCCAGCTTCGCGGCGGTGGGGGAGGGAGGTGAAGCTTTCTTT
abundance: NA; j_gene: TRBJ2-7; v_gene: TRBV27; d_gene: NA; CDR3aa: CASSLFGQSSTYEQYF; CDR3nt: TGTGCCAGCAGTTTATTCGGACAATCCTCAACCTACGAGCAGTACTTC
abundance: NA; j_gene: TRBJ2-7; v_gene: TRBV19; d_gene: TRBD2; CDR3aa: CASSIRLAGPLGEQYF; CDR3nt: TGTGCCAGTAGTATAAGACTAGCCGGGCCACTTGGCGAGCAGTACTTC
abundance: NA; j_gene: TRBJ1-4; v_gene: TRBV21-1; d_gene: NA; CDR3aa: CASSKNRRGNEKLFF; CDR3nt: TGTGCCAGCAGCAAAAATAGGAGGGGTAATGAAAAACTGTTTTTT
abundance: NA; j_gene: TRBJ1-5; v_gene: TRBV6-5; d_gene: NA; CDR3aa: CASSPSSGGYQPQHF; CDR3nt: TGTGCCAGCAGTCCATCGTCTGGGGGGTATCAGCCCCAGCATTTT
abundance: NA; j_gene: TRBJ1-1; v_gene: TRBV7-2; d_gene: NA; CDR3aa: CASSLLSRPSTNTEAFF; CDR3nt: TGTGCCAGCAGCCTACTATCCCGTCCTTCGACCAACACTGAAGCTTTCTTT
abundance: few; j_gene: TRBJ2-3; v_gene: TRBV19; d_gene: TRBD2; CDR3aa: CASSTGLAGEPDTQYF; CDR3nt: TGTGCCAGTAGTACCGGACTAGCGGGGGAACCAGATACGCAGTATTTT
abundance: NA; j_gene: TRBJ2-7; v_gene: TRBV5-1; d_gene: TRBD2; CDR3aa: CASSLLSGVAYEQYF; CDR3nt: TGCGCCAGCAGCTTGCTTAGCGGGGTGGCCTACGAGCAGTACTTC
abundance: NA; j_gene: TRBJ1-2; v_gene: TRBV6-6; d_gene: NA; CDR3aa: CASSEPGGYTF; CDR3nt: TGTGCCAGCAGTGAGCCAGGGGGCTACACCTTC
abundance: NA; j_gene: TRBJ2-7; v_gene: TRBV27; d_gene: TRBD1; CDR3aa: CASSATGWHEQYF; CDR3nt: TGTGCCAGCAGTGCGACAGGGTGGCACGAGCAGTACTTC
abundance: once; j_gene: TRBJ2-1; v_gene: TRBV4-3; d_gene: TRBD1; CDR3aa: CASSQVLRDRVDNEQFF; CDR3nt: TGCGCCAGCAGCCAAGTCCTACGGGACAGGGTCGACAATGAGCAGTTCTTC
abundance: once; j_gene: TRBJ2-7; v_gene: TRBV7-2; d_gene: NA; CDR3aa: CASSLDSRSEQYF; CDR3nt: TGTGCCAGCAGCTTGGACAGCCGAAGTGAGCAGTACTTC